The entry that follows covers one TCR beta chain sequence. Its antigen remains unknown. The data belong to a study of shared clonotypes between healthy human individuals. Study-level findings and limits: Naive subsets tended to show greater estimated richness than memory subsets.

The authors ran the assay at deep level. Genomic DNA per cell subset filled all wells of several immunoSEQ plates. TCRdb's copy holds only in-frame clones and misses some; the assay was immunoSEQ multiplex PCR. The sample records some 1,900,000 clones, less than 95% being singletons. The CDR3 contains 14 residues. Germline values: CDR1 MNHNS, CDR2 SASEGT. The V segment lost 6 bases and the J segment 8 bases; nucleotides outside the gene matches: 7. As defined, naive CD8 cells were CD45RO-negative and positively selected for CCR7, with terminally differentiated effector memory CD45RA+ cells excluded. Donors were healthy HIV-negative adults without recently reported acute infections or vaccinations.

V is TRBV6-1 and J is TRBJ2-1, with 10 bases matching TRBD2. Sequencing was carried out using naive CD8+ T cells sorted from blood. The sequence was collected from a man aged 18 to 29 in good health. Written as DNA, the CDR3 is TGTGCCAGCAGCGAGGGACTAGCGTGGTATGAGCAGTTCTTC. This codes for CASSEGLAWYEQFF.